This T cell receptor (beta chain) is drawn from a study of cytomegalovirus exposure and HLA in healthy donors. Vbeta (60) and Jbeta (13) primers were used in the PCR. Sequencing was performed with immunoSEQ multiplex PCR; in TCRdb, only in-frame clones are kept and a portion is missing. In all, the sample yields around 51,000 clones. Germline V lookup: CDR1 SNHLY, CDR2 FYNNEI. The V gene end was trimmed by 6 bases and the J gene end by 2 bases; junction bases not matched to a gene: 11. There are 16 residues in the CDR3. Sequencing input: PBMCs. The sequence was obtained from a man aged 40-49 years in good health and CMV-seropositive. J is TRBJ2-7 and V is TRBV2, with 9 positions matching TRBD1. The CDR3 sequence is CASSHWDRENPYEQYF. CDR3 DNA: TGTGCCAGCAGCCATTGGGACAGGGAAAACCCCTACGAGCAGTACTTC.